What follows describes a single T cell receptor beta chain. The missing conserved phenylalanine or tryptophan at the end of this CDR3 makes a read error likely. It is unclear where the CDR3 begins or ends on the DNA, so no DNA is shown, and the CDR3 is as TCRdb lists it. Original processing methods: From reference gene primer amplification, estimates of nucleated cell counts were derived. Sequencing was performed with immunoSEQ multiplex PCR; in TCRdb, only in-frame clones are kept and a portion is missing. V and J calls and clone size are given by that table; D and trimming were obtained from the DNA. Of some 300,000 clones in the sample, approximately 86% were seen once. The data belong to a study of blood T cell repertoires in COVID-19. For the study at large: COVID-19 samples collected from the United States, Italy and Spain covered acute and convalescent phases. T cells, B-cell-depleted T cells, or PBMCs provided the cDNA or gDNA that served as material.

Per the germline V gene, CDR1 is LGHDT and CDR2 is YNNKEL (reference sequence). The CDR3 is made up of 14 amino acids, end residues included. This TCR derives from a man between 65 and 85 years old with acute or convalescent COVID-19. The chain links TRBV3-1 (or the pseudogene TRBV3-2) to TRBJ2-3; the D call in the table, TRBD2, was not verified against the DNA. Material for sequencing was peripheral blood. CDR3 amino acids: CASSQGLEGSGTSL.